The sample holds one count of the clone carrying this T cell receptor (beta chain). This sample was included in a study of blood T cell repertoires in COVID-19. Turning to the study itself: Nucleic acid was either cDNA or gDNA, and it came from T cells, B-cell-depleted T cells, or PBMCs.

The CDR3 contains 14 residues. Germline CDR1 MNHEY, CDR2 SVGAGI. Trimming left V 6 bases short and J 5 bases short, with 13 bases between. In the study's own analysis: Quantification of nucleated cells was approximated via reference gene primer amplification. Using immunoSEQ multiplex PCR, the repertoire was profiled, and TCRdb retains in-frame clones only, with some absent. V and J calls and clone size are copied from that table; D and trimming were computed from the DNA. The sample lists 340,000 or so clones, over 75% seen once, with 1% in the top ten. The sequenced sample was peripheral blood. This TCR was recovered from a man aged 45-65 years with active or convalescent COVID-19. The rearrangement joins TRBV6-5 to TRBJ1-4; D might be TRBD1 (5 bases). CDR3 residues: CASSREHINEKLFF. The CDR3 DNA follows: TGTGCCAGCAGCAGGGAACATATCAATGAAAAACTGTTTTTT.